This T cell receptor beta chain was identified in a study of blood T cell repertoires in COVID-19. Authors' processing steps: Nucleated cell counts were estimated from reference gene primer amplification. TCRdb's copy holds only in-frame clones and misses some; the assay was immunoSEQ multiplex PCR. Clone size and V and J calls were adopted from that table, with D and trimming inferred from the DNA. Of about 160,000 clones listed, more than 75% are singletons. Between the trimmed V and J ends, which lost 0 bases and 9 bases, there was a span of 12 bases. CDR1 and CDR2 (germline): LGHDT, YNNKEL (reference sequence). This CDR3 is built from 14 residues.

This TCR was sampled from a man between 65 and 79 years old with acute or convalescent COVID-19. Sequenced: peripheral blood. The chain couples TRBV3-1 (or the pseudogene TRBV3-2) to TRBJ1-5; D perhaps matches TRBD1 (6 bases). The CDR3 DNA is TGTGCCAGCAGCCAAGAGGGGGGAGGGGGGCCCCAGCATTTT. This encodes CASSQEGGGGPQHF.